Below, 3 T cell receptor beta chains from the same sample are listed, as sequenced in a study of T cells after posttransplantation cyclophosphamide. Clones were sequenced by immunoSEQ multiplex PCR, and TCRdb holds only the in-frame ones, with some missing. The sample records roughly 20,000 clones, roughly 90% being singletons. Controls had myeloablative marrow grafts with methotrexate and calcineurin inhibitor, sampled at 1 year. The input for sequencing was PBMCs, taken after an allogeneic stem cell transplant with a calcineurin inhibitor and methotrexate. These receptors originate from a female patient aged 50-59 years who received an allogeneic stem cell transplant from an unrelated donor, was CMV-positive, and had chronic GVHD only. A subset of T cells may come from the graft donor.

This sequence joins TRBV4-1 and TRBJ2-5; TRBD1 matches at 9 bases. Germline CDR1 reads MGHRA; CDR2 reads YSYEKL. J lost 2 bases, V lost 4 bases, and 2 bases had no gene match. The CDR3 extends over 14 amino acids. For the CDR3, the DNA is TGCGCCAGCAGCCGGGACAGGGAACAAGAGACCCAGTACTTC. This codes for CASSRDREQETQYF.

The V gene is TRBV9, the J gene TRBJ1-1; D not resolved. The V and J ends lost 0 bases and 11 bases respectively, with 20 bases between them. This CDR3 contains 15 residues. Per germline, CDR1 SGDLS and CDR2 YYNGEE. The CDR3 coding sequence is TGTGCCAGCAGCGTAGGAGGAGGGAGCCCCTTGGGTGCTTTCTTT. Its protein product is CASSVGGGSPLGAFF.

The rearrangement links TRBV7-6 to TRBJ2-7, with D possibly matching TRBD2 (5 bases). V was pared by 5 bases and J by 0 bases, with 14 bases between. The CDR3 length is 15 residues. The germline gives CDR1 SGHVS, CDR2 FNYEAQ. The CDR3 spells CASSRLAPSSYEQYF. CDR3 in DNA: TGTGCCAGCAGCCGGCTAGCACCAAGCTCCTACGAGCAGTACTTC.